This T cell receptor (beta chain) is from a study of technical replicates of blood from several donors. Sequencing was performed with immunoSEQ multiplex PCR; in TCRdb, only in-frame clones are kept and a portion is missing. Of about 69,000 clones in the sample, about 90% are singletons; the top ten hold roughly 4.8%. In this sample, this clone turned up once. Germline V gene sequence: CDR1 LNHDA, CDR2 SQIVND (reference sequence). CDR3 size: 15 residues. Unmatched junction bases numbered 8, after V lost 5 bases and J lost 6 bases. The material sequenced was PBMCs. The J gene is TRBJ2-1, the V gene TRBV19, with TRBD1 identical over 9 bases. The TCR sequence derives from a human donor in good health. Some clones in this sample may be carry-over from other donors' samples. The CDR3 DNA reads TGTGCCAGTAGTCGATCCGGGACAGGGTCCAATGAGCAGTTCTTC. It is translated as CASSRSGTGSNEQFF.